This T cell receptor (beta chain) originates from a study of blood T cells in healthy people across ages. Study-wide context: T cells yielded about one barcoded beta molecule per two cells through template switching.

This clonotype was counted a few times. Its antigen is not known. Germline CDR1 is SGHTA and CDR2 is FQGNSA. The CDR3 is made up of 18 amino acids. V was cut by 1 base and J by 3 bases, with 22 bases left in between. Regarding the study as a whole: Diversity of TCR beta per million T cells declined in a roughly linear way with age.

Together with a sample-barcoded 5' primer, a J-beta primer mix was included in a second PCR lasting about 6 to 12 cycles. Every sample returned 2.5 million or more CDR3-containing paired-end reads. TCRdb fed the 5' RACE reads into MiXCR, producing one record per CDR3 protein. The sample holds about 1,600,000 distinct CDR3 sequences, approximately 40% seen once. This TCR came from a woman in her late teens or twenties in good health. The sequencing input was blood. The V gene is TRBV7-2, the J gene TRBJ2-7; perhaps TRBD2 as D (7 bases). CDR3 region: CASSLVGGGGTKDYEQYF. CDR3 in DNA: TGTGCCAGCAGCTTAGTGGGGGGAGGGGGAACTAAGGACTACGAGCAGTACTTC.